This passage covers 19 T cell receptor beta chains from one sample sequenced in a study of radiotherapy plus CTLA-4 blockade in lung cancer. Profiled with immunoSEQ multiplex PCR; TCRdb holds only in-frame clones, not every one. The data hold 35,000 to 45,000 clones, with about two thirds observed a single time. This specimen was peripheral blood, taken from a patient treated with radiotherapy plus ipilimumab. The receptors originated from a human donor with non-small cell lung cancer who had a partial response to radiotherapy plus ipilimumab.

The genes are TRBV11-2 and TRBJ2-7; 7 nucleotides agree with TRBD2. The ends lost 5 bases at V and 4 bases at J; junction bases unmatched: 5. Germline CDR1 is SGHAT and CDR2 is FQNNGV. The CDR3 extends over 13 amino acids. CDR3 region: CASSVSGRYEQYF. DNA of the CDR3: TGTGCCAGCAGCGTTAGCGGGCGGTACGAGCAGTACTTC.

CDR3 nucleotide sequence: TGTGCCAGCAGCTTGTTCGCAGGGGACTACGAGCAGTACTTC. Translation: CASSLFAGDYEQYF. The chain uses TRBV5-5 and TRBJ2-7, with TRBD1 as a possible D gene (6 bases). V was clipped by 1 base and J by 3 bases, with 11 bases between them. The CDR3 covers 14 residues. In germline, CDR1 is SGHKS, CDR2 YYEKEE (reference sequence).

This clone was picked up a small number of times. This chain joins TRBV27 and TRBJ2-7, with a tentative D call TRBD1 (6 bases). The germline CDR1 and CDR2 sequences are MNHEY and SMNVEV (reference sequence). This CDR3 is 14 amino acids long. The ends were cut back, 1 base at V and 7 bases at J, with 14 bases in the middle. This CDR3 is CASSLLQGNQEQYF. The CDR3, as DNA: TGTGCCAGCAGTTTATTACAGGGCAACCAGGAGCAGTACTTC.

Here the CDR3 reads CASSSGGPTEAFF. The CDR3 DNA follows: TGTGCCAGCAGCTCGGGGGGTCCCACTGAAGCTTTCTTT. The J gene is TRBJ1-1, the V gene TRBV5-6; tentative D call: TRBD1 (5 bases). V was cut by 3 bases and J by 4 bases, with 10 bases left in between. Per germline, CDR1 SGHDT and CDR2 YYEEEE. The CDR3 is 13 residues long.

J is TRBJ2-4 and V is TRBV11-2, with D possibly being TRBD1 (8 bases). Germline V gene sequence: CDR1 SGHAT, CDR2 FQNNGV. The CDR3 has 15 amino acids. The V and J ends lost 7 bases and 16 bases respectively, with 29 bases between them. CDR3 sequence reads: CASIPMGQVTSSPYF. CDR3 bases: TGTGCCAGCATTCCGATGGGACAGGTGACTAGCTCTCCTTACTTC. Variable domain in full (rest from reference TRBV11-2 and TRBJ2-4): EAGVAQSPRYKIIEKRQSVAFWCNPISGHATLYWYQQILGQGPKLLIQFQNNGVVDDSQLPKDRFSAERLKGVDSTLKIQPAKLEDSAVYLCASIPMGQVTSSPYFGAGTRLSVL.

V and J are TRBV9 and TRBJ2-7; D is ambiguous. CDR3 length: 15 residues. Germline CDR1 SGDLS, CDR2 YYNGEE. Trimming removed 4 bases from V and 0 bases from J, with 14 bases in between. CDR3 DNA sequence: TGTGCCAGCAGCCCGTCTGGGCCCAGCTCCTACGAGCAGTACTTC. Amino acids: CASSPSGPSSYEQYF.

There are a few counts of this clone. CDR3 DNA sequence: TGTGCCAGCAGTTTTTCCGGGACTAGGAGCAACGAGCAGTACTTC. Residues: CASSFSGTRSNEQYF. J is TRBJ2-5 and V is TRBV6-6; 8 bases are shared with TRBD2. The closer fit of TRBJ2-7 to the DNA end suggests the J call may be wrong. This CDR3 is 15 amino acids long. CDR1 MNHNY and CDR2 SVGAGI come from the germline V gene (reference sequence).

V and J are TRBV7-9 and TRBJ2-7; TRBD2 matches at 7 bases. The germline gives CDR1 SEHNR, CDR2 FQNEAQ (reference sequence). With 5 bases clipped from V and 3 bases from J, the junction kept 13 bases outside the gene matches. The CDR3 spans 16 residues. In DNA form, the CDR3 reads TGTGCCAGCAGCGCGGCGGGATCGCGGGAGTTCTACGAGCAGTACTTC. Encoded protein: CASSAAGSREFYEQYF.

The chain uses TRBV20-1 and TRBJ1-1; possible D gene TRBD1, 5 bases. The CDR3 has 11 amino acids. Deletions cut 3 bases from V and 5 bases from J, with 7 bases between. CDR1 and CDR2 (germline): DFQATT, SNEGSKA (reference sequence). The CDR3 loop reads CSASDRTEAFF. The CDR3 DNA reads as TGCAGTGCTAGCGACAGAACTGAAGCTTTCTTT.

This clone appeared a few times. The chain recombines TRBV16 with TRBJ1-1; D call uncertain. Germline values: CDR1 KGHSY, CDR2 FQNENV. CDR3 length: 13 amino acids. Trimming took 4 bases from V and 7 from J, leaving 13 bases between them. The DNA of the CDR3 is TGTGCCAGCAGCCCGAGTGGGCCAAGTGAAGCTTTCTTT. Translating it yields CASSPSGPSEAFF.

V and J are TRBV6-6 and TRBJ2-1; D ambiguous. V was trimmed by 5 bases and J by 7 bases, leaving 9 bases between them. The CDR3 contains 12 residues. Germline CDR1 MNHNY, CDR2 SVGAGI (reference sequence). The CDR3 DNA reads as TGTGCCAGCAGTCCCCCCGGGAATGAGCAGTTCTTC. Its translation: CASSPPGNEQFF.

V and J are TRBV6-5 and TRBJ1-5; D may be TRBD1 (5 bases). Trimming left V 6 bases short and J 5 bases short, with 8 bases between. Per the germline V gene, CDR1 is MNHEY and CDR2 is SVGAGI. The CDR3 is 12 residues long. The CDR3 sequence: CASRGGDQPQHF. The CDR3 coding sequence is TGTGCCAGCAGGGGGGGGGATCAGCCCCAGCATTTT.

The J gene is TRBJ1-4, the V gene TRBV5-4, with a weak D call TRBD1 (6 bases). Germline CDR1 SGHNT, CDR2 YYREEE (reference sequence). Trimming left V 7 bases short and J 0 bases short, with 19 bases between. The CDR3 runs to 17 residues. CDR3: CASGIGGSRATNEKLFF. The CDR3 DNA follows: TGTGCCAGCGGCATTGGGGGCAGCCGTGCAACTAATGAAAAACTGTTTTTT.

This chain links TRBV7-8 with TRBJ2-3; 7 nucleotides align to TRBD2. The CDR3 contains 15 residues. With V trimmed by 3 bases and J by 0 bases, 3 bases remained unmatched. Germline CDR1 and CDR2: SGHVS and FQNEAQ. CDR3 nucleotides: TGTGCCAGCAGCTTTCGAGCGGGAAGCACAGATACGCAGTATTTT. As protein: CASSFRAGSTDTQYF. The whole variable domain, filled in from reference TRBV7-8 and TRBJ2-3, reads GAGVSQSPRYKVAKRGQDVALRCDPISGHVSLFWYQQALGQGPEFLTYFQNEAQLDKSGLPSDRFFAERPEGSVSTLKIQRTQQEDSAVYLCASSFRAGSTDTQYFGPGTRLTVL.

The rearrangement links TRBV19 to TRBJ1-6; TRBD1 aligns across 8 bases. V lost 9 bases to trimming and J lost 9 bases; unmatched junction nucleotides: 7. Germline values: CDR1 LNHDA, CDR2 SQIVND (reference sequence). CDR3 length equals 13 residues. For the CDR3, the DNA is TGTGCCAGCTTAGGACAGGGTTCTTCACCCCTCCACTTT. Residues: CASLGQGSSPLHF.

V and J are TRBV6-1 and TRBJ1-2, with unresolved D. The V gene lost 6 bases and the J gene lost 0 bases, with 8 bases spanning the gap. Germline CDR1 MNHNS, CDR2 SASEGT. This CDR3 comprises 13 residues. The CDR3: CASRAGANYGYTF. CDR3 nucleotide sequence: TGTGCCAGCAGGGCCGGGGCTAACTATGGCTACACCTTC.

The chain joins TRBV29-1 to TRBJ2-3; unclear D gene. The CDR3 is made up of 14 amino acids. Deletions cut 0 bases from V and 0 bases from J, with 7 bases between. CDR1 SQVTM and CDR2 ANQGSEA come from the germline V gene. The CDR3 loop reads CSVEDEYSTDTQYF. Here the CDR3 DNA reads TGCAGCGTTGAAGACGAGTATAGCACAGATACGCAGTATTTT.

This chain joins TRBV6-5 and TRBJ2-1, with TRBD2 matching over 8 bases. Germline V gives CDR1 MNHEY, CDR2 SVGAGI. The V and J ends lost 5 bases and 16 bases, in that order; junction bases with no gene match: 7. This CDR3 comprises 11 residues. This CDR3 is CASSHGTSDFF. For the CDR3, the DNA is TGTGCCAGCAGTCACGGGACTAGTGATTTCTTC.

This clone was observed a few times. This sequence joins TRBV6-1 and TRBJ2-7; 7 positions match TRBD1. Germline lookup yields CDR1 MNHNS and CDR2 SASEGT. Trimming took 0 bases from V and 4 from J; bases not matched to a gene: 3. The CDR3 spans 14 residues. The CDR3 protein is CASSEARDSYEQYF. Here the CDR3 DNA reads TGTGCCAGCAGTGAAGCTAGGGACAGTTACGAGCAGTACTTC.